This T cell receptor beta chain was identified in a study of T cells in Graves' hyperthyroidism and ophthalmopathy (dated by TCRdb to between 2017 and 2020). Study-wide context: Peripheral blood was collected at initial diagnosis, before any treatment. To identify distinguishing TCR V-J signatures, a discovery cohort of about a hundred patients was used, comprising 43 with Graves' ophthalmopathy and around 57 with stable Graves' hyperthyroidism. Prospective prediction of ophthalmopathy was tested in an independent validation cohort consisting of 18 hyperthyroidism patients and around 17 patients who later progressed to ophthalmopathy. The 75 to 100 discovery patients were divided at random into training and test sets in a 7:3 ratio. Thyroid tissue and blood T-cell repertoires from over 5 Graves' hyperthyroidism patients were also compared in the study. After blood sampling, hyperthyroidism patients were treated with methimazole at a starting dose of 30 mg daily, and ophthalmopathy patients were treated with high-dose intravenous methylprednisolone. According to the paper, TCR Vbeta CDR3 sequencing was carried out on 135 peripheral blood samples, which came from approximately 43 ophthalmopathy, some 73 hyperthyroidism and roughly 17 progressor patients. Findings and caveats that apply to the study as a whole: A 13 V-J signature model separated ophthalmopathy from stable hyperthyroidism, with 87.88% sensitivity and 81.08% specificity in cross-validation and 80%/75% in testing. Sample size was not statistically predetermined, and investigators were not blinded to group allocation. Most expanded thyroid clonotypes (frequency above 0.001) were also detected in blood, a finding suggesting that blood repertoires may reflect thyroid immune responses. In validation, the model predicted progression to ophthalmopathy with approximately 70% sensitivity and 72% to 85% specificity, a median of 6.5 months before onset.

In this sample, this clonotype turned up many times. Its antigen is still unknown. It has no much larger one-base neighbor in the sample; base qualities were not kept. Its CDR3 holds 18 amino acids, cysteine through phenylalanine. Only the CDR3 DNA is retained, 54 bases long and in frame from the first base. At the junction V is shortened by 4 bases and J by 3 bases; bases outside the gene matches: 16. As encoded in the germline V gene, CDR1 is MDHEN while CDR2 is SYDVKM. The TCR beta CDR3 regions were amplified from RNA transcripts. The TCR CDR3 was subjected to a first round of RT-PCR using the HTBI primer set and the Qiagen OneStep RT-PCR kit. Libraries were constructed in a second round of multiplex PCR, after which size selection and purification were performed. Sequencing of the libraries was done on an Illumina HiSeq2000 using paired-end 100 bp reads. The authors processed their data as follows. SOAPnuke was used to process the raw data, removing reads that contained adapters or uncalled bases, had a mean Phred below 15, or lacked an exact match to the constant primer or identifier. High-quality paired reads were merged with COPE v1.2.5, and unique nucleotide sequences were defined as clonotypes. MiTCR v1.1 was used to align clonotypes to the IMGT TRBV, TRBD and TRBJ reference segments. Only V-J combinations with frequency above 0.0001, covering 99% to 99.2% of repertoires, were analysed. A TCS score was defined as the ratio between F50 (clonal expansion) and ExV (chaos), using BLOSUM62-based TCRdist between CDR3 peptides within each V-J. Welch's t-statistics and random forest reduced some 510 V-J features to 10 to 15, which were used in a naive Bayes classifier (R e1071). The public sequencing data were trimmed at Q25 with fastp and processed into clonotypes with MiXCR by TCRdb, which kept only in-frame beta chains. Under each unique CDR3 protein, matching rows form one entry showing the most common genes and DNA. What appears here as the V and J calls and clone size reflects TCRdb's work, not the paper's. Across this sample there are 250,000 to 350,000 distinct CDR3 sequences, with roughly 17% seen only once. The top ten constitute approximately 35% of the sample.

Graves' hyperthyroidism was defined as stable when no progression to ophthalmopathy occurred over 18 months of follow-up. The hyperthyroidism patients were between 18 and 65 years old and newly diagnosed, with a disease duration of less than 2 months. The study excluded patients with uncontrolled infections, other autoimmune diseases, pregnancy or lactation. Diagnoses relied on clinical symptoms, serum thyroxine and TRAb, thyroid ultrasound and orbital computed tomography. Ficoll-Paque density gradient centrifugation was used to isolate PBMCs from around 10 ml of fresh peripheral blood. Total RNA was extracted with Trizol reagent, and quality was checked on an Agilent 2100 Bioanalyzer.

The chain is encoded by TRBV28 joined to TRBJ2-7; TRBD1 aligns with 9 central bases. The sequence came from a man in his thirties or forties with Graves' hyperthyroidism. The sample comprised blood. The bases are TGTGCCAGCAGTTCCCCGCGACCGGGACAGGGTTTGGACTACGAGCAGTACTTC. It codes for CASSSPRPGQGLDYEQYF.